This T cell receptor beta chain was captured by sequencing in a study of T cell repertoires in cytomegalovirus infection. Background on the study: The public TCR beta signatures pointed to both CMV infection and matching HLA type. General study points: Predominance within the ex vivo response was attributable to HLA-C-restricted CMV-specific TCR beta clonotypes. Cumulative frequency (of public TCR beta family members) identified carriers of CMV plus the relevant HLA.

The CDR3 length is 16 residues. Per germline, CDR1 SNHLY and CDR2 FYNNEI. One entry per CDR3 protein results from TCRdb running MiXCR on the reads. This sample carries approximately 700,000 distinct CDR3 sequences, 35% to 40% of them seen once, and the ten largest clones take roughly 2.8%. Points on this clonotype: Its antigen is currently unknown. One end of the junction does not line up with germline, which may come from a read error.

This receptor was taken from a human donor in good health (CMV status not recorded). Some clones in this sample may be carry-over from other donors' samples. Sequenced input: PBMCs. The J gene is TRBJ2-7, the V gene TRBV2; the match to TRBD1 covers 12 bases. DNA for the CDR3: TGTGCCAGCACCCGCCCCGAGGGACAGGGGGCTTACGAGCTGTACTTC. It specifies CASTRPEGQGAYELYF.